The 17 T cell receptor beta chains in this list originate from one sample, sequenced in a study of cytomegalovirus exposure and HLA in healthy donors. Produced via immunoSEQ multiplex PCR; TCRdb's table is partial and in-frame only. The sample carries about 160,000 clones, around nine tenths recorded once. Sequencing was done on a sample of PBMCs. Receptors were obtained from a man aged 18 to 29 in good health and CMV-seronegative.

This clone was picked up one time. V gene TRBV2 combines with J gene TRBJ2-5; D gene unclear. From germline, CDR1 is SNHLY and CDR2 FYNNEI. V gave up 8 bases and J gave up 10 bases, with 11 bases separating them. This CDR3 has 10 residues. The CDR3 nucleotides are TGTGCCAGCCCACGTGATAGCCAGTACTTC. Encoded protein: CASPRDSQYF.

This clone was counted between two and nine times. The gene calls are TRBV18 and TRBJ2-7, with D perhaps TRBD2 (5 bases). Germline V gives CDR1 KGHSH, CDR2 LQKENI. V lost 1 base and J lost 7, with 14 bases in between. This CDR3 has 14 amino acids. The CDR3 coding sequence is TGTGCCAGCTCACCACTTGGAGTTGAGGGTGAGCAGTACGTC. It specifies CASSPLGVEGEQYV.

The CDR3 DNA is TGCAGCGTTGTCTACAGGTTACAAGAGACCCAGTACTTC. It codes for CSVVYRLQETQYF. V and J are TRBV29-1 and TRBJ2-5; TRBD1 is a possible D gene (5 bases). CDR3 length: 13 residues. The germline V gene encodes CDR1 SQVTM and CDR2 ANQGSEA. Trimming took 4 bases from V and 2 from J, leaving 11 bases between them.

This clone was seen a single time. The chain couples TRBV4-1 to TRBJ2-1, with TRBD2 matching over 9 bases. The germline V gene has CDR1 MGHRA and CDR2 YSYEKL. The CDR3 is 15 residues long. V lost 1 base, J lost 4 bases, and 2 bases stayed unmatched. The CDR3 bases are TGCGCCAGCAGCCAAGGACTAGCGGCTTACAATGAGCAGTTCTTC. This translates into CASSQGLAAYNEQFF.

This rearrangement joins TRBV10-3 to TRBJ2-4, with 9 bases that match TRBD1. This CDR3 contains 13 residues. Germline CDR1 is ENHRY and CDR2 is SYGVKD. J lost 14 bases, V lost 5 bases, and 10 bases had no gene match. The CDR3 reads CAISLADRGVKYF. CDR3 sequence (DNA): TGTGCCATCAGTCTGGCGGACAGGGGAGTTAAGTACTTC.

Only a few counts were recorded for this clone. This rearrangement joins TRBV11-1 to TRBJ2-4, with D tentatively TRBD2 (5 bases). This CDR3 has 15 amino acids. Germline V gene data show CDR1 as SGHAT and CDR2 as FQDESV (reference sequence). V dropped 5 bases and J dropped 9 bases, with 20 bases sitting between them. CDR3 sequence (DNA): TGTGCCAGCAGCCTCGACCCGCGAAGCCGGGGCATTCAGTACTTC. Encoded protein: CASSLDPRSRGIQYF. Full variable domain (outside the CDR3, taken from reference TRBV11-1 and TRBJ2-4): EAEVAQSPRYKITEKSQAVAFWCDPISGHATLYWYRQILGQGPELLVQFQDESVVDDSQLPKDRFSAERLKGVDSTLKIQPAELGDSAMYLCASSLDPRSRGIQYFGAGTRLSVL.

The chain recombines TRBV14 with TRBJ2-1, with 8 bases that match TRBD2. The CDR3 totals 15 residues. V was clipped by 3 bases and J by 3 bases; unmatched bases: 4. Germline assignment: CDR1 SGHDN and CDR2 FVKESK. For the CDR3, the DNA is TGTGCCAGCAGCCACGAGCGGGAGATCTACAATGAGCAGTTCTTC. Translation gives CASSHEREIYNEQFF.

This clone came up once. The chain couples TRBV5-1 to TRBJ2-5; 16 bases line up with TRBD2. The CDR3 is 16 amino acids. V shed 4 bases, J shed 5 bases, and the junction held 5 bases outside the gene matches. Germline CDR1 reads SGHRS; CDR2 reads YFSETQ. The CDR3 nucleotides are TGCGCCAGCAGCCCGGGACTAGCGGGGGGGATGGAGACCCAGTACTTC. Protein sequence: CASSPGLAGGMETQYF.

The chain joins TRBV6-5 to TRBJ2-7; perhaps TRBD1 as D (6 bases). The ends were cut back, 8 bases at V and 4 bases at J, with 9 bases in the middle. Germline values: CDR1 MNHEY, CDR2 SVGAGI. The CDR3 contains 11 residues. The chain's CDR3 is CASGQSYEQYV. CDR3 nucleotide sequence: TGTGCCAGCGGACAGAGTTACGAGCAGTACGTC.

V usage is TRBV6-1 and J usage is TRBJ2-7; D might be TRBD1 or TRBD2, each matching 5 bases. The V and J ends lost 8 bases and 7 bases respectively, with 15 bases between them. The germline CDR1 and CDR2 sequences are MNHNS and SASEGT. CDR3 size: 12 residues. This CDR3 reads CASGAPSGEQYV. DNA of the CDR3: TGTGCCAGCGGGGCCCCTTCGGGAGAGCAGTACGTC.

This chain uses TRBV5-6 with TRBJ1-1, with D unresolved. The ends were cut back, 4 bases at V and 1 base at J, with 11 bases in the middle. The CDR3 spans 14 residues. The germline V gene encodes CDR1 SGHDT and CDR2 YYEEEE. Here the CDR3 reads CASSTPRQNTEAFF. DNA for the CDR3: TGTGCCAGCAGCACTCCTCGACAGAACACTGAAGCTTTCTTT.

V gene TRBV9 combines with J gene TRBJ2-5, with TRBD2 identical over 7 bases. This CDR3 contains 15 residues. CDR1 and CDR2 from the germline V gene are SGDLS and YYNGEE. V was clipped by 0 bases and J by 4 bases; unmatched bases: 6. The CDR3 sequence is CASSVGLGRGETQYF. CDR3 bases: TGTGCCAGCAGCGTAGGCTTAGGGAGGGGAGAGACCCAGTACTTC.

V and J are TRBV6-1 and TRBJ1-5, with D possibly TRBD1 on 5 matching bases. This CDR3 is built from 16 residues. V lost 4 bases and J 0 bases, leaving 13 bases between the germline ends. Germline lookup yields CDR1 MNHNS and CDR2 SASEGT. The CDR3 region is CASSGDSLNSNQPQHF. The CDR3 nucleotides are TGTGCCAGCAGTGGCGACAGTCTGAATAGCAATCAGCCCCAGCATTTT.

The chain carries TRBV4-2 and TRBJ2-7; possibly TRBD1 for D (5 bases). CDR3 size: 15 residues. V lost 0 bases, J lost 4 bases, and 13 bases lay in between. The germline V gene has CDR1 LGHNA and CDR2 YNFKEQ. The CDR3 protein is CASSQDFAGLYEQYF. The CDR3 DNA follows: TGTGCCAGCAGCCAAGATTTCGCAGGGCTGTACGAGCAGTACTTC.

The chain couples TRBV19 to TRBJ2-1; the D is unclear. CDR1 is LNHDA and CDR2 is SQIVND in the germline V gene (reference sequence). V lost 7 bases and J lost 5, with 12 bases in between. The CDR3 has 13 residues. For the CDR3, the DNA is TGTGCCAGTATCCCACCCTATAACAATGAGCAGTTCTTC. Protein: CASIPPYNNEQFF.

This chain joins TRBV19 and TRBJ2-7, with 12 bases lining up with TRBD1. There are 16 residues in the CDR3. V gave up 5 bases and J gave up 6 bases; unmatched junction bases: 11. Germline CDR1 is LNHDA and CDR2 is SQIVND (reference sequence). In DNA, the CDR3 is TGTGCCAGTAGTGCTCCGGGACAGGGGGCATTTAGCGAGCAGTACTTC. Encoded protein: CASSAPGQGAFSEQYF.

V gene TRBV11-2 combines with J gene TRBJ2-1; 12 bases are a match to TRBD2. The V gene end was trimmed by 4 bases and the J gene end by 7 bases; junction bases not matched to a gene: 8. This CDR3 region has 16 residues. Germline assignment: CDR1 SGHAT and CDR2 FQNNGV. The CDR3 region has the DNA TGTGCCAGCAGCTCGGCTAGCGGGAGGGGTAGGAATGAGCAGTTCTTC. Residues: CASSSASGRGRNEQFF.